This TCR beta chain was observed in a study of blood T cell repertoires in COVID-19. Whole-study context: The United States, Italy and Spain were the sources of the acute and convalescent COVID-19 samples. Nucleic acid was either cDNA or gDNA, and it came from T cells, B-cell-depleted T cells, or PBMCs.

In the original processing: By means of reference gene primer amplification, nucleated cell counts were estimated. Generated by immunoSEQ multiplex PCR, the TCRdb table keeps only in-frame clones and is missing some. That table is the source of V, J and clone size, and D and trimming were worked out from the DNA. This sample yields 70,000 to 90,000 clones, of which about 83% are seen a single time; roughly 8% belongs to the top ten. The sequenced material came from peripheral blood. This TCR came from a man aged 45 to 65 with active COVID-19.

The DNA for the CDR3 is TGTGCCAGCAGCTTAGGGGGCGGCTTCCACAATGAGCAGTTCTTC. Translated, it gives CASSLGGGFHNEQFF. This chain links TRBV7-9 with TRBJ2-1, with D possibly being TRBD1 (5 bases). CDR1 SEHNR and CDR2 FQNEAQ come from the germline V gene (reference sequence). The length of the CDR3 is 15 residues. Trimming removed 1 base at V and 5 bases at J, with 12 bases between.